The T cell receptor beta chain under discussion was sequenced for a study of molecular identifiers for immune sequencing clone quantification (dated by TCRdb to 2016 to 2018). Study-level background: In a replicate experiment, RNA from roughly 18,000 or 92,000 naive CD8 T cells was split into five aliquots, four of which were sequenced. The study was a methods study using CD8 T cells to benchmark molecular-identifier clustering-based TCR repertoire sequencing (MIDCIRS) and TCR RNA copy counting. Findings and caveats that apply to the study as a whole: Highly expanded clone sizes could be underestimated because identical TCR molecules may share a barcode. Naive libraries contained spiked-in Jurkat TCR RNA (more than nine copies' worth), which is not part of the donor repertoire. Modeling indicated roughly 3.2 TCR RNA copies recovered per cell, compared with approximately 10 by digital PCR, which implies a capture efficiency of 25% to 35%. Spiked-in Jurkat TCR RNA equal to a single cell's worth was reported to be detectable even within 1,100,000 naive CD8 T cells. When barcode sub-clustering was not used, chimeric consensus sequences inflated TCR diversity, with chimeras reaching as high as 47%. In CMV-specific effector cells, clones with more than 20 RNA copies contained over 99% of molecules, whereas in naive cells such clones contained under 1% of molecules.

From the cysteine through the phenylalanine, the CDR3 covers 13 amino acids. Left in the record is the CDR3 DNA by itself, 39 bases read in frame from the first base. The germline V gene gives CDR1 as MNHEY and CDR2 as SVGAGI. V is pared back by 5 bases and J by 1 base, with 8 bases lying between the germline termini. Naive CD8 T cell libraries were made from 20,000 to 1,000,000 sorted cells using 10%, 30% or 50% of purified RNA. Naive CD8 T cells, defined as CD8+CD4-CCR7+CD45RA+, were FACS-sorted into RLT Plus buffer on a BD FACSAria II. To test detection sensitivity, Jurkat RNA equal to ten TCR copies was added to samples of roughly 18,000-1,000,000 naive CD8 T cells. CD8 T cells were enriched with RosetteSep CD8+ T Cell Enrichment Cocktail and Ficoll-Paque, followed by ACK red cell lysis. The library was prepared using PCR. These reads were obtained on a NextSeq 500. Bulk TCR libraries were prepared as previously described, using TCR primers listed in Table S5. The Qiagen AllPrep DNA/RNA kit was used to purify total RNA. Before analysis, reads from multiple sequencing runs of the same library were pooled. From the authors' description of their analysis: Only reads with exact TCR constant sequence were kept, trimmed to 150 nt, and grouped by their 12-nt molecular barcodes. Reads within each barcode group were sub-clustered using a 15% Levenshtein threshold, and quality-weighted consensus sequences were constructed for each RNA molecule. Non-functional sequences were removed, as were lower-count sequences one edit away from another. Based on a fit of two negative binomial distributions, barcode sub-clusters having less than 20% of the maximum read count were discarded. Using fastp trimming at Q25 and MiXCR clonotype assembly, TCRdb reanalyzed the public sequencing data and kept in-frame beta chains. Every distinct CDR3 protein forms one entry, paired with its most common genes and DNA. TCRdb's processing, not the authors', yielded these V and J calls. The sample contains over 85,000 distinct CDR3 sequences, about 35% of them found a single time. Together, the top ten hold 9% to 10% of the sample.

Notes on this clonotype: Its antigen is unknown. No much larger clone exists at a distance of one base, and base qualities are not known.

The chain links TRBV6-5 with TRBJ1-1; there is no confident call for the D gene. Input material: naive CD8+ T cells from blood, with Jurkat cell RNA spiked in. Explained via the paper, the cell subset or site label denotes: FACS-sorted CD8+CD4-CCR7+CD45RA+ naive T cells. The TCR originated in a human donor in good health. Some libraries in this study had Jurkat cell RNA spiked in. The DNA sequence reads TGTGCCAGCAGTCAGAGTAAGAACACTGAAGCTTTCTTT. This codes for CASSQSKNTEAFF.